This T cell receptor (beta chain) emerged from a study of cytomegalovirus exposure and HLA in healthy donors (dated by TCRdb to about 2017). Background for the entire study: In an earlier analysis of several hundred of the donors, about 270 Gb of sequence data and 95 million to 130 million unique TCR beta sequences from some 170 million T cells were reported. An early release covering some 640 HLA-typed donors comprised around 300 gigabases of sequencing data and around 85 million unique TCR sequences. Among the roughly 400 genotyped donors, around 81% belonged to the genetic ancestry cluster associated with self-reported Caucasian donors. The aim of the study was to test whether cataloging public T cell receptors could identify signatures of past pathogen exposure. Using immunosequencing, the study profiled T cell repertoires from around 670 subjects and related those repertoires to cytomegalovirus serostatus. Besides the first cohort of roughly 640 subjects, a separate validation cohort made up of roughly 120 different subjects was used. High-throughput TCR immunosequencing, statistical association of individual TCRs with disease status, and machine learning were combined to predict cytomegalovirus infection status. A later analysis re-analyzed previously published TCR beta repertoires from 600 to 850 donors and added high-resolution HLA genotyping to study TCR occurrence patterns. In the later analysis, no new phenotypic data were used to find candidate immune exposures; instead, reliance was placed on TCR beta sequences and their occurrence across donors. To decide whether each TCR beta V gene segment behaved as functional or pseudogenic, an earlier analysis of some 600 of the donors relied on high-throughput TCR beta sequencing. Donor age, sex, ethnicity and CMV serostatus were compiled alongside the repertoire data. In a later genetic analysis, genome-wide SNP genotypes for about 55% of the 666 donors were used, and that subset was treated as a discovery cohort. Every repertoire in the discovery cohort had been generated on one and the same sequencing platform. Both class I and class II loci were covered by HLA typing, at four-digit resolution. Typing coverage differed by locus: A, B, C, DRB1 and DQB1 were typed in roughly 620-630 donors, DQA1 in 522, DPA1 in some 570, and DPB1 in just under 490. About five DR-DQ haplotypes were treated as single units for association and clustering because of strong linkage in the cohort. Across approximately 420 genotyped donors of the cohort, an average of about 240,000 unique TCR beta nucleotide sequences per donor were sequenced, and roughly a sixth of those sequences were non-productive. On the study overall, not on this receptor specifically: An association between a missense DCLRE1C variant and V-gene and J-gene trimming of TCR beta chains was found in a later genetic analysis and replicated in an independent cohort. According to a later analysis, TCR association rates differed among HLA loci, with DRB1 alleles showing the most associated TCRs and HLA-C alleles showing the fewest. When HLA alleles, especially DR and DQ, strongly co-occurred, attributing TCR associations to individual alleles was difficult. Because some donors lacked HLA typing at each locus, the association tests relied only on the typed subset. Only TCR beta chains were sequenced in this cohort, and the absence of alpha or paired-chain data limited detectable features. The classifier was reported to diagnose cytomegalovirus status with high specificity and sensitivity in both the original cohort and the validation cohort. According to a later analysis, parvovirus B19, influenza, CMV and Epstein-Barr virus appeared linked to several top co-occurrence clusters. In a later analysis, most CMV-associated TCR beta chains were found to appear HLA-restricted, with HLA associations seemingly driven largely by CMV exposure. A later analysis found that HLA-associated TCR beta chains were more clonally expanded and had lower generation probabilities than equally common non-associated chains. An earlier analysis of several hundred of the donors showed that most TCR beta V segments appeared in productive rearrangements either about 87% or about 30% of the time, which broadly matched IMGT annotations. Linkage disequilibrium might explain the correlated functional status among segregating V segments, but an unknown experimental factor could not be excluded. A group of highly shared sequence variants was considered likely to be a technical artifact of the sequencing pipeline. A few of the identified cytomegalovirus-associated TCR beta chains were confirmed in vitro to be specific for cytomegalovirus antigens. The 87-base-pair reads could not distinguish some IMGT-functional V segments, including TRBV6-2 and TRBV6-3, so those segments were excluded. A further reported finding was that TCR beta sequences accurately predicted the HLA-A and HLA-B alleles for most subjects in the first cohort. A later genetic analysis reported fewer N-insertions in productive TCRs among donors in an Asian-associated ancestry cluster than the roughly 700-donor mean. Specific HLA alleles were associated with some 15,000 TCR beta sequences at a false discovery rate of 0.05 in a later analysis. Seventeen rarely observed V segments, including chromosome 9 orphons, were excluded from the earlier analysis of approximately 600 of the donors because counts were too low. While some public TCRs were present in many individuals, most TCR sequences turned up only very rarely across donors. The authors suggested that the approach could potentially be extended to other disease states and immunological phenotypes. Sequencing depth was assumed to be roughly uniform across donors in the presence/absence analyses, though that assumption may not hold. In the study, about 150 TCR beta chains were listed as associated with cytomegalovirus. Immune exposure information for the cohort was limited to CMV serostatus.

Library creation used the immunoSEQ multiplex PCR assay. A mixture of 60 forward primers for TCR Vbeta segments and 13 reverse primers for TCR Jbeta segments was used in the multiplex PCR. The CDR3 region of rearranged TCR beta genes was amplified from genomic DNA with a multiplex PCR assay. The Illumina HiSeq System was used to sequence the amplified TCR beta libraries as 87-base-pair reads. The original methods were these. A later analysis counted tens of millions of unique TCR beta chains across the 690 or so repertoires, and some 11 million of these chains were shared by at least two donors. Raw reads were error-corrected and collapsed into unique sequences with a nearest-neighbor algorithm that merged closely related sequences to remove PCR and sequencing errors. CDR3 sequences were aligned to IMGT reference sequences to assign V, D and J gene segments. For a sequence to be retained, at least a six-nucleotide match to both a V gene segment and a J gene segment was required. Rearrangements were classified as productive when the CDR3 lacked stop codons and remained in frame with V and J, and all other rearrangements were classified as non-productive. Following IMGT convention, CDR3 was defined as the stretch from the second conserved V-encoded cysteine to the conserved J-encoded phenylalanine. The earlier analysis of approximately 590 of the donors excluded any sequence lacking an unambiguous match to a single V gene segment. In an earlier analysis of 587 of the donors, a V segment was called functional when productive rearrangements were above 56.7%, and segregating when the standard deviation between donors exceeded 5%. A statistical classification framework was built to diagnose cytomegalovirus status from the catalog of TCR beta chain sequences. In a later analysis, V and J genes were assigned by comparing TCR nucleotide sequences against IMGT/GENE-DB human TR gene sequences. In a later analysis, CDR3 sequences and most-parsimonious VDJ recombination scenarios were assigned using the TCRdist pipeline. In a later analysis, each TCR beta chain was defined by its CDR3 amino acid sequence together with its V-gene family, and reads without a unique V-gene family were excluded. To address suspected cross-contamination and a sequencing artifact, a later analysis removed around 600 highly shared, low-generation-probability nucleotide sequences. For each public chain, a later analysis derived a clonal expansion index from normalized ranks of inferred template counts within each repertoire. In a later analysis, generation probabilities were computed with a VDJ recombination model fitted to out-of-frame rearrangements, and the resulting probabilities were checked against IGoR. In a later analysis, TCR-TCR, TCR-HLA and TCR-CMV co-occurrence was scored with hypergeometric tests, and a repertoire-size bias correction was applied to TCR pairs. False discovery rates were estimated in a later analysis by permuting HLA or CMV assignments 20 times. A later analysis grouped co-occurring TCRs with DBSCAN, adding TCRdist sequence similarity when clustering within HLA-allele-positive subsets. For co-occurrence clustering, repertoires with fewer than 30,000 or more than 120,000 public chains were excluded, along with five repertoires with anomalous nucleotide sharing. TCRdb stores this immuneACCESS table with in-frame sequences only. Part of the clones is absent; in the studies checked, under half of the shortfall reflects unresolved V genes, and no reason is known for the rest. V and J calls and clone size are as listed in that table; D and trimming were resolved from the DNA. This sample lists roughly 120,000 clones; around 82% were detected once. The ten largest clonotypes hold 10% to 12% of the sample.

The cohort comprised 550 to 700 healthy bone marrow donors. All cohort members were sampled while nominally healthy, although unrecorded immune exposures were likely present. The donor tested CMV seropositive, placing the donor among the 250 to 300 seropositive members of the cohort. Each donor provided a peripheral blood sample, and peripheral blood mononuclear cells were used for TCR beta sequencing. The Qiagen DNeasy Blood Extraction Kit was used to extract genomic DNA from the blood cell samples. This clone was counted a single time. Its antigen is still unknown. Base qualities are missing; no much larger clone stands one base away. Taken from the germline V gene, the CDR1 and CDR2 loops are LGHNA and YSLEER. The junction shows trimming of 4 bases on V and 7 bases on J, plus 17 bases between the germline ends. Including cysteine and phenylalanine, the CDR3 has 16 amino acids. The kept DNA is CDR3 alone, 48 bases in frame from the first base.

The sample comprised PBMCs. The source is a male donor in good health and CMV-seropositive. Recombination joined TRBV4-3 with TRBJ1-6, with a tentative D gene TRBD1 over 6 matching bases. The nucleotides are TGCGCCAGCAGCCGACAGGCTGGCGGCTCGAATTCACCCCTCCACTTT. Its amino acids are CASSRQAGGSNSPLHF.